This TCR beta chain was profiled in a study of T-cell reconstitution after alpha-beta-depleted transplantation in children. The V end was cut by 1 base, the J end by 1 base, with 19 bases between. CDR3 length: 18 amino acids. The germline CDR1 and CDR2 sequences are PRHDT and FYEKMQ (reference sequence). Using unique molecular identifiers, the investigators prepared the TCRbeta library. MiXCR, run by TCRdb on the PCR reads, gives a single entry per CDR3 protein. The top ten hold 11% to 15% of the sample, which has more than 400,000 distinct CDR3 sequences, about an eighth seen once. Specimen: PBMCs, mostly from graft donor cells, collected 180 days after TCRalphabeta/CD19-depleted stem cell transplant. This sequence was found in a female patient aged 2-9 years who had a stem cell transplant for aplastic anemia, so the T cells may come from the graft donor. The V call is TRBV13, the J call TRBJ1-1; D remains unclear. The CDR3 region has the DNA TGTGCCAGCAGCTTAGCCCGGAAGGGAGGGCGCGAGAACACTGAAGCTTTCTTT. It translates to CASSLARKGGRENTEAFF.